This T cell receptor (beta chain) was identified during a study of tissue T cells after allogeneic stem cell transplantation. Libraries were prepared by immunoSEQ multiplex PCR; TCRdb keeps only in-frame clonotypes and omits some of them. The sample carries 5,000 to 6,500 clones, around three fifths recorded once. The CDR3 is 13 residues long. CDR1 is SGHVS and CDR2 is FQNEAQ in the germline V gene. Concerning this clone: An end of the junction differs from the germline gene, which may be a read error.

The rearrangement joins TRBV7-8 to TRBJ1-2; TRBD1 agrees at 12 bases. The clonotype was recovered from a woman aged 18-55 years with breast cancer. The specimen was duodenum tissue, collected at autopsy. CDR3 DNA: TGTGTCAGCACGGGACAGGGGGCTTTTGGCTACACCTTC. It translates to CVSTGQGAFGYTF.